This is a list of T cell receptor beta chains from one sample in a study of control samples from healthy donors and cancer patients. Sequenced by immunoSEQ multiplex PCR; TCRdb stores in-frame clones only, minus some. The repertoire holds more than 95,000 clones, around 89% seen once, with about 18% in the top ten. The sequencing sample was made of PBMCs. These receptors were taken from a man between 60 and 70 years old with lung cancer. The CDR3 runs from the conserved cysteine through the conserved F or W. D genes are given only for firm matches. Not all rows give a size; the values are once, few, many and, for expanded clones, a class.

.,.,16,TRBJ1-4,TRBV5-1,CASSFDAGATNEKLFF,TGCGCCAGCAGCTTCGATGCAGGCGCAACTAATGAAAAACTGTTTTTT
.,once,13,TRBJ1-3,TRBV6-5,CASISGNGNTIYF,TGTGCCAGCATCTCAGGGAACGGAAACACCATATATTTT
.,.,13,TRBJ1-1,TRBV6-5,CASSYSGYTEAFF,TGTGCCAGCAGTTACTCGGGGTACACTGAAGCTTTCTTT
.,.,15,TRBJ1-4,TRBV3-1/TRBV3-2,CASSQPWDRSEKLFF,TGTGCCAGCAGCCAACCATGGGACCGGAGTGAAAAACTGTTTTTT
.,.,14,TRBJ1-5,TRBV6-5,CASTTRGSNQPQHF,TGTGCCAGTACAACGCGGGGTAGCAATCAGCCCCAGCATTTT
.,.,11,TRBJ2-5,TRBV12-3/TRBV12-4,CASSLRETQYF,TGTGCCAGCAGTTTAAGGGAGACCCAGTACTTC
TRBD1,few,13,TRBJ1-6,TRBV10-3,CAIQGLYNSPLHF,TGTGCCATACAGGGGCTTTATAATTCACCCCTCCACTTT
TRBD1,.,17,TRBJ2-2,TRBV5-6,CASSLVRDRVFTGELFF,TGTGCCAGCAGCTTGGTCCGGGACAGGGTGTTCACCGGGGAGCTGTTTTTT
.,.,14,TRBJ2-3,TRBV5-1,CASSLQAGTDTQYF,TGCGCCAGCAGCTTGCAAGCGGGCACAGATACGCAGTATTTT
TRBD1,.,15,TRBJ1-2,TRBV5-4,CASSFYQGASGGYTF,TGTGCCAGCAGCTTCTATCAGGGGGCGAGTGGTGGCTACACCTTC
.,.,18,TRBJ2-5,TRBV4-1,CASSHPNQTVPTQETQYF,TGCGCCAGCAGCCATCCCAACCAGACAGTCCCGACCCAAGAGACCCAGTACTTC
.,.,16,TRBJ2-1,TRBV3-1/TRBV3-2,CASSHQVGGTYNEQFF,TGTGCCAGCAGCCATCAAGTGGGGGGCACCTACAATGAGCAGTTCTTC
TRBD2,.,16,TRBJ2-1,TRBV11-3,CASSHKGGGSYNEQFF,TGTGCCAGCAGCCACAAGGGCGGGGGGTCCTACAATGAGCAGTTCTTC
.,once,14,TRBJ2-3,TRBV2,CASIRDGVTDTQYF,TGTGCCAGCATTAGGGACGGAGTCACAGATACGCAGTATTTT
.,once,15,TRBJ1-4,TRBV15,CATSRETGTNEKLFF,TGTGCCACCAGCAGAGAAACCGGGACTAATGAAAAACTGTTTTTT
.,.,10,TRBJ2-1,TRBV30,CASYYNEQFF,TGTGCCTCCTACTACAATGAGCAGTTCTTC
.,.,15,TRBJ2-5,TRBV7-9,CASSARTSPQETQYF,TGTGCCAGCAGCGCTAGGACCAGTCCCCAAGAGACCCAGTACTTC
.,.,16,TRBJ2-3,TRBV6-5,CASSYRPHSSTDTQYF,TGTGCCAGCAGTTATCGGCCTCATTCTAGCACAGATACGCAGTATTTT
TRBD1,.,12,TRBJ1-2,TRBV12-3/TRBV12-4,CASSPGTDGYTF,TGTGCCAGCAGCCCCGGGACAGATGGCTACACCTTC
TRBD2,once,16,TRBJ2-1,TRBV7-6,CASSGRTSGGGGEQFF,TGTGCCAGCAGCGGCCGGACTAGCGGGGGAGGGGGTGAGCAGTTCTTC
.,once,17,TRBJ2-2,TRBV5-6,CASSHKPGVANTGELFF,TGTGCCAGCAGCCACAAACCGGGGGTAGCGAACACCGGGGAGCTGTTTTTT
TRBD1,.,13,TRBJ1-4,TRBV7-2,CASEDRDSEKLFF,TGTGCCAGCGAGGACAGGGATAGTGAAAAACTGTTTTTT
.,once,13,TRBJ2-1,TRBV6-6,CASSYSSYNEQFF,TGTGCCAGCAGTTACAGTTCCTACAATGAGCAGTTCTTC
TRBD2,.,14,TRBJ2-1,TRBV11-3,CASSFSGGINEQFF,TGTGCCAGCAGCTTTAGCGGGGGGATCAATGAGCAGTTCTTC
TRBD1,.,15,TRBJ1-3,TRBV19,CASTRDRAPGNTIYF,TGTGCCAGCACCCGGGACAGGGCCCCTGGAAACACCATATATTTT
.,.,15,TRBJ2-3,TRBV3-1/TRBV3-2,CASSQPRTVTDTQYF,TGTGCCAGCAGCCAACCTCGGACAGTCACAGATACGCAGTATTTT
.,few,16,TRBJ1-2,TRBV6-6,CASSYSIRGMDPGYTF,TGTGCCAGCAGTTACTCGATACGGGGAATGGACCCTGGCTACACCTTC
TRBD1,.,17,TRBJ1-5,TRBV5-4,CASSFTGTGGFDQPQHF,TGTGCCAGCAGCTTTACCGGGACAGGGGGTTTCGATCAGCCCCAGCATTTT
TRBD1,.,12,TRBJ1-1,TRBV6-5,CASSLQGRAAFF,TGTGCCAGCTCATTACAGGGGCGGGCAGCTTTCTTT
.,.,13,TRBJ2-3,TRBV29-1,CSVTGTSTDTQYF,TGCAGCGTAACAGGTACTAGCACAGATACGCAGTATTTT
.,once,14,TRBJ1-2,TRBV18,CASSPSAGGFGYTF,TGTGCCAGCTCACCATCCGCGGGCGGATTTGGCTACACCTTC
.,once,14,TRBJ1-1,TRBV5-1,CASSLVLGSGEAFF,TGCGCCAGCAGCTTGGTTCTGGGGTCGGGTGAAGCTTTCTTT
.,.,16,TRBJ1-1,TRBV6-1,CASSATAATVNTEAFF,TGTGCCAGCAGTGCAACAGCAGCGACAGTAAACACTGAAGCTTTCTTT
TRBD1,.,14,TRBJ1-2,TRBV6-4,CASSDGTGGRGYTF,TGTGCCAGCAGTGACGGGACAGGGGGAAGGGGCTACACCTTC
TRBD1,.,16,TRBJ1-5,TRBV24-1,CATSEYGTGFHGPQHF,TGTGCCACCAGTGAATACGGGACAGGGTTTCACGGGCCCCAGCATTTT
.,.,17,TRBJ2-2,TRBV12-5,CASGRPRTDPNTGELFF,TGTGCTAGTGGCCGCCCTAGGACAGACCCGAACACCGGGGAGCTGTTTTTT
.,.,11,TRBJ2-2,TRBV7-6,CASSFRRGAVF,TGTGCCAGCAGCTTCCGACGGGGAGCTGTTTTT
.,.,13,TRBJ1-2,TRBV5-1,CASSLVAEAGYTF,TGCGCCAGCAGCTTGGTAGCAGAGGCTGGCTACACCTTC
.,.,13,TRBJ1-1,TRBV7-3,CASSSQEGTEAFF,TGTGCCAGCAGCTCACAGGAGGGCACTGAAGCTTTCTTT
.,.,12,TRBJ1-1,TRBV11-3,CAIITGNTEAFF,TGTGCCATCATAACAGGGAACACTGAAGCTTTCTTT
.,few,14,TRBJ1-1,TRBV3-1/TRBV3-2,CASSSNWGGTEAFF,TGTGCCAGCAGTTCCAATTGGGGGGGCACTGAAGCTTTCTTT
.,.,15,TRBJ1-2,TRBV7-2,CASSLLSGGENGYTF,TGTGCCAGCAGCTTACTCTCGGGGGGCGAAAATGGCTACACCTTC
.,.,13,TRBJ2-7,TRBV7-2,CASSLNRFYEQYF,TGTGCCAGCAGCTTAAACAGATTCTACGAGCAGTACTTC
.,.,14,TRBJ1-6,TRBV6-5,CASSDGGHNSPLHF,TGTGCCAGCAGCGACGGGGGGCATAATTCACCCCTCCACTTT
TRBD1,.,14,TRBJ2-7,TRBV7-9,CASRPFDRGYEQYF,TGTGCCAGCAGACCATTCGACAGGGGTTACGAGCAGTACTTC
.,.,14,TRBJ2-6,TRBV6-5,CASRGVSGANVLTF,TGTGCCAGCAGAGGGGTCTCTGGGGCCAACGTCCTGACTTTC
.,.,13,TRBJ1-1,TRBV27,CASNDRPSTEAFF,TGTGCCAGCAACGACAGGCCCTCGACCGAAGCTTTCTTT